Listed below are T cell receptor beta chains from one sample, sequenced in a study of blood T cells in healthy people across ages. TCRdb used MiXCR to reprocess the 5' RACE reads, holding one entry per CDR3 protein. Here the sample spans 850,000 to 1,000,000 distinct CDR3 sequences, around 46% being singletons. Sequenced input: blood. The receptor source for this set is a man aged 25-45 years in good health. Each CDR3 is given with its conserved first and last residue. A D gene is named only where the DNA matches it firmly. Size values are once, few and many counts, or a class for expanded clones, and some rows have none.

abundance	j_gene	v_gene	d_gene	CDR3nt	CDR3aa
NA	TRBJ2-5	TRBV7-2	NA	TGTGCCTCTTCCACTTCCGGGGTTGGGGGGACCCAGTACTTC	CASSTSGVGGTQYF
NA	TRBJ2-1	TRBV13	TRBD2	TGTGCCAGCAGCTTCGGGAGGAGAGAGCAGTTCTTC	CASSFGRREQFF
few	TRBJ2-1	TRBV5-1	TRBD1	TGCGCCAGCAGAAGGACAGGGAGCTCCTACAATGAGCAGTTCTTC	CASRRTGSSYNEQFF
NA	TRBJ1-1	TRBV7-2	NA	TGTGCCAGCAGCTGGACAGCAAACACTGAAGCTTTCTTT	CASSWTANTEAFF
few	TRBJ2-3	TRBV7-6	TRBD2	TGTGCCAGCAGTCTTATGACTAGCGGGGGGGGAGAGACGCAGTATTTT	CASSLMTSGGGETQYF
NA	TRBJ1-1	TRBV6-2/TRBV6-3	NA	TGTGCCAGCAGTTTAAATCCAGGGGTTGGCACTGAAGCTTTCTTT	CASSLNPGVGTEAFF
NA	TRBJ1-1	TRBV3-1	NA	TGTGCCAGCAGCCACAATAGGAGAGGTGAAGCTTTCTTT	CASSHNRRGEAFF
NA	TRBJ1-2	TRBV4-1	NA	TGCGCCAGCAGCCAAGATTACCCGGGGAGCTATGGCTACACCTTC	CASSQDYPGSYGYTF
NA	TRBJ1-3	TRBV11-2	NA	TGTGCCAGCCGACCAGACTCTGGAAACACCATATATTTT	CASRPDSGNTIYF
NA	TRBJ1-1	TRBV24-1	NA	TGTGCCACCAACAACGCCAATTTGGACACTGAAGCTTTCTTT	CATNNANLDTEAFF
NA	TRBJ2-3	TRBV28	NA	TGTGCCAGCGGGGGGTCAGGGCTTTTCACAGATACGCAGTATTTT	CASGGSGLFTDTQYF
NA	TRBJ2-5	TRBV5-1	NA	TGCGCCAGCAGCATGAGGAACCAAGAGACCCAGTACTTC	CASSMRNQETQYF
NA	TRBJ2-2	TRBV5-6	NA	TGTGCCAGCACCGGGGACATTACCGGGGAGCTGTTTTTT	CASTGDITGELFF
NA	TRBJ1-6	TRBV6-4	TRBD1	TGTGCCAGCAGAGGGGACAGAGCCAAATCACCCCTCCACTTT	CASRGDRAKSPLHF
NA	TRBJ2-7	TRBV27	NA	TGTGCCAGCAGTGTAGTCGGGCCTTCCTACGAGCAGTACTTC	CASSVVGPSYEQYF
NA	TRBJ2-1	TRBV30	TRBD1	TGTGCCGGGAGTGCGAGGGACAGGGAGTTCTTC	CAGSARDREFF
few	TRBJ2-1	TRBV30	NA	TGTGCCTGGAGGGTCTTCGCGGGGCCTTACAATGAGCAGTTCTTC	CAWRVFAGPYNEQFF
few	TRBJ2-7	TRBV5-1	TRBD1	TGCGCCAGCAGCTCAACGGGACAGAACACCTACGAGCAGTACTTC	CASSSTGQNTYEQYF
NA	TRBJ2-3	TRBV29-1	NA	TGCAGCGTTGGGCTAGAGTTGCCTTTTCCAACAGATACGCAGTATTTT	CSVGLELPFPTDTQYF
many	TRBJ2-3	TRBV20-1	TRBD2	TGCAGTGCCCAGGGTCAGCGGGGGTTGGCAGATACGCAGTATTTT	CSAQGQRGLADTQYF
NA	TRBJ1-2	TRBV4-1	NA	TGCGCCAGCAGCCAGGGGATCAATGGCTACACCTTC	CASSQGINGYTF
many	TRBJ2-1	TRBV5-1	NA	TGCGCCAGCAGCTTGGACGGGGGCACCTACAATGAGCAGTTCTTC	CASSLDGGTYNEQFF
few	TRBJ2-7	TRBV4-2	TRBD2	TGTGCCAGCAGCCAAGAGGAAGCGGGGGACGTCTCCTACGAGCAGTACTTC	CASSQEEAGDVSYEQYF
few	TRBJ2-5	TRBV30	NA	TGTGCCTGGAGTGTACGCGGGTGGGAGACCCAGTACTTC	CAWSVRGWETQYF
few	TRBJ1-2	TRBV7-2	NA	TGTGCCAGCAGCTTAGAGTACGAGGTTTCCAGTAGAGGCTACACCTTC	CASSLEYEVSSRGYTF
once	TRBJ2-3	TRBV29-1	NA	TGCAGCGTTGGGCAGAACACAGATACGCAGTATTTT	CSVGQNTDTQYF